This T cell receptor beta chain was observed in a study of identical twins. Study-level findings and limits: Models underpredicted monozygotic twin sharing of out-of-frame TCR alpha.

A universal primer site was created by template switching, with the cDNA bearing unique molecular identifiers. Each CDR3 protein gets one entry after TCRdb re-called the 5' RACE reads with MiXCR. Among hundreds of thousands of distinct CDR3 sequences listed, less than 9% were seen once. There are 11 residues in the CDR3. Germline V CDR1 and CDR2: MGHDK, SYGVNS. V gave up 2 bases and J gave up 3 bases, with 1 base separating them. This clonotype was counted between two and nine times. Its antigen is undetermined. The sample was also linked to a second study, of yellow fever vaccine responses in identical twins.

This receptor was obtained from a woman in her late teens or twenties in good health. Sequenced material: memory (CD45RO+) T cells sorted from blood. This chain connects TRBV25-1 to TRBJ2-5; unclear D gene. The CDR3 DNA reads as TGTGCCAGCAGTGAAAAAGAGACCCAGTACTTC. Translated: CASSEKETQYF.